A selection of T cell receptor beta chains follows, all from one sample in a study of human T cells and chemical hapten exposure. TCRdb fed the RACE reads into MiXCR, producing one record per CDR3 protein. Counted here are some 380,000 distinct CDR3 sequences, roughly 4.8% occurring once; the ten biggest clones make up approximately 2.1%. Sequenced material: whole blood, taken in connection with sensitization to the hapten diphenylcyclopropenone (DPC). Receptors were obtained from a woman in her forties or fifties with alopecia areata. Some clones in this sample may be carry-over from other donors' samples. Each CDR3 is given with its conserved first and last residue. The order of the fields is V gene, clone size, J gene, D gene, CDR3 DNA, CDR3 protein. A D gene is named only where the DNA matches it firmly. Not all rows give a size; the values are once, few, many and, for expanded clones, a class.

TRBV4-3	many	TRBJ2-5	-	TGCGCCAGCAGCCAAGATCCGGTCGGGGCTAGGGGGGAAGAGACCCAGTACTTC	CASSQDPVGARGEETQYF
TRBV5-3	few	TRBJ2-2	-	TGTGCCAGAAGCGGAACCGGGGAGCTGTTTTTT	CARSGTGELFF
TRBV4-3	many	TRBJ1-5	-	TGCGCCAGCAGCCCCGTACAAGGGGAGCCCCAGCATTTT	CASSPVQGEPQHF
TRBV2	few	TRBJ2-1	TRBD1	TGTGCCAGCAGGGCCGGGACAGCCAATGAGCAGTTCTTC	CASRAGTANEQFF
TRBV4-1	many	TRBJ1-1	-	TGCGCCAGCAGCCAAGATGGGGGAGAGGGAGTCGAAGCTTTCTTT	CASSQDGGEGVEAFF
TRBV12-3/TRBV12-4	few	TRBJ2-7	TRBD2	TGTGCCAGCAGTTTTTCCCTAGCGGGGTCGACCTACGAGCAGTACTTC	CASSFSLAGSTYEQYF
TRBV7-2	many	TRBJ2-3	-	TGTGCCAGCAGCTTCGCCGGGGGGCGACGCACAGATACGCAGTATTTT	CASSFAGGRRTDTQYF
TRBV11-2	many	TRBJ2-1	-	TGTGCCAGCAGGCTCCGTTCGGGGGTCTGGGGTGAGCAGTTCTTC	CASRLRSGVWGEQFF
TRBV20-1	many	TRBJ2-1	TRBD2	TGCAGTGCTAGAGAACAGCGGGGGGACAATGAGCAGTTCTTC	CSAREQRGDNEQFF
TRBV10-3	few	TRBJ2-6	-	TGTGCCATCGGGCCCGGGGCTTCTGGGGCCAACGTCCTGACTTTC	CAIGPGASGANVLTF
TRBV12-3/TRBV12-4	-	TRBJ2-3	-	TGTGCCAGCAGTTTAAGGGGGGCCACAGATACGCAGTATTTT	CASSLRGATDTQYF
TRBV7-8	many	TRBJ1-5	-	TGTGCCAGCAGCTTAGAACGGGTGAATAGCAATCAGCCCCAGCATTTT	CASSLERVNSNQPQHF
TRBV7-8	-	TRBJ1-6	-	TGTGCCAGCAGCCGAGGCAGGGGCTATAATTCACCCCTCCACTTT	CASSRGRGYNSPLHF
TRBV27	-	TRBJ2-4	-	TGTGCCAGCAGTTTTATGACCGGCAACATTCAGTACTTC	CASSFMTGNIQYF
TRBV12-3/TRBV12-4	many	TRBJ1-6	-	TGTGCCAGCAGTTTAGGTGGGAATGGATCACCCCTCCACTTT	CASSLGGNGSPLHF
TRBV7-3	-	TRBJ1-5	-	TGTGCCAGCAGCTTAAGGGTCTGGGGAGCCTGGGATCAGCCCCAGCATTTT	CASSLRVWGAWDQPQHF
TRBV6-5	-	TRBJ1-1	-	TGTGCCAGCACCACCCCCACTGAAGCTTTCTTT	CASTTPTEAFF
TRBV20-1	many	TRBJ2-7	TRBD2	TGCAGTGCTAGTATAGCGGGAGGGAGTGAGCAGTACTTC	CSASIAGGSEQYF
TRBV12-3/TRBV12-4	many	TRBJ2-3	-	TGTGCCAGCACCATAACTCCAGGGACGCAGTATTTT	CASTITPGTQYF
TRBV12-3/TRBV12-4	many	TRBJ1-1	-	TGTGCCAGCAGAACAATACAGGGAACGAACACTGAAGCTTTCTTT	CASRTIQGTNTEAFF
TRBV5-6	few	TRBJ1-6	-	TGTGCCAGCAGCTCCGGGACAATTTCCGGGAATTCACCCCTCCACTTT	CASSSGTISGNSPLHF
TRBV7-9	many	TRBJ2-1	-	TGTGCCAGCACTAAGACAGGAGGGGGGAATGAGCAGTTCTTC	CASTKTGGGNEQFF
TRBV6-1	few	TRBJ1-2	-	TGTGCCAGCAGTGAAAATGGCCAGGGATATAACTATGGCTACACCTTC	CASSENGQGYNYGYTF
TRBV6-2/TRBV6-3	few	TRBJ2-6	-	TGTGCCAGCAGTTCTGCAGGACCTAGCTCTGGGGCCAACGTCCTGACTTTC	CASSSAGPSSGANVLTF
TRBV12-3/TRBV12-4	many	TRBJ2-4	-	TGTGCCAGCAGTCCGAGAGGGACGGCCAAAAACATTCAGTACTTC	CASSPRGTAKNIQYF
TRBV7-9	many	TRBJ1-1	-	TGTGCCAGCGTAACCATAATGGCACCCGGCAGAATGAACACTGAAGCTTTCTTT	CASVTIMAPGRMNTEAFF
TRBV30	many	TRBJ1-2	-	TGTGCCTGGGGTGAGGTTGGCTACACCTTC	CAWGEVGYTF
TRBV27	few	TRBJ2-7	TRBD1	TGTGCCAGCAGTTCAGGACAGGTCGCGACCGGCGAGCAGTACTTC	CASSSGQVATGEQYF
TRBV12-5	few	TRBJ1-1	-	TGTGCTAGTGGTTTGTATGCTGAAGCTTTCTTT	CASGLYAEAFF